The rows below give T cell receptor beta chains drawn from one sample of a study of CD8 T cells in ankylosing spondylitis. TCRdb re-called the 5' RACE reads through MiXCR, storing one row per CDR3 protein. Of about 510,000 distinct CDR3 sequences in the sample, approximately 5% were seen once. The sequenced sample consisted of blood, either unsorted or a sorted T cell fraction (not recorded which). These TCRs come from a male donor with ankylosing spondylitis. CDR3s include the opening cysteine and the closing phenylalanine or tryptophan.

V: TRBV7-2
J: TRBJ2-7
CDR3: CASSYTTYGPYEQYF

V: TRBV20-1
J: TRBJ2-5
CDR3: CSASNRNKETQYF

V: TRBV6-1
J: TRBJ1-1
CDR3: CASSPWTGGMNTEAFF

V: TRBV20-1
J: TRBJ2-3
CDR3: CSARDRRKGSTDTQYF

V: TRBV29-1
J: TRBJ2-2
CDR3: CSARQGGNTGELFF

V: TRBV10-3
J: TRBJ1-2
CDR3: CAIKNQGYYGYTF

V: TRBV10-3
J: TRBJ2-3
CDR3: CAISPGLAGADTQYF

V: TRBV29-1
J: TRBJ1-5
CDR3: CSVAGDNQPQHF

V: TRBV5-8
J: TRBJ2-1
CDR3: CASSPQPTLTHEQFF

V: TRBV27
J: TRBJ1-5
CDR3: CASSLKPSNQPQHF

V: TRBV5-1
J: TRBJ1-6
CDR3: CASSAGPLGSPLHF

V: TRBV15
J: TRBJ2-3
CDR3: CATSRQGKLTDTQYF

V: TRBV11-2
J: TRBJ2-2
CDR3: CASSQLRRGELFF

V: TRBV5-1
J: TRBJ2-1
CDR3: CASSGGQYGNEQFF

V: TRBV5-1
J: TRBJ2-7
CDR3: CASSSYQGDEQYF

V: TRBV4-2
J: TRBJ2-7
CDR3: CASSQHPRGQGRYEQYF

V: TRBV3-1
J: TRBJ1-2
CDR3: CASSPKGTPRGGYTF

V: TRBV27
J: TRBJ2-1
CDR3: CASTQKGLAGDAQFF

V: TRBV24-1
J: TRBJ2-1
CDR3: CATSDLRIRSNEQFF

V: TRBV12-3/TRBV12-4
J: TRBJ2-5
CDR3: CASSLIDLQRREETQYF